This T cell receptor (beta chain) was profiled in a study of blood T cell repertoires in COVID-19. For the study at large: The United States, Italy and Spain provided the acute and convalescent COVID-19 samples.

In the original processing: Amplification with reference gene primers provided the estimates of nucleated cell counts. Method: immunoSEQ multiplex PCR; TCRdb's copy keeps in-frame clones and lacks some. V and J calls and clone size come straight from that table; D and trimming were deduced from the DNA. The sample includes some 420,000 clones, roughly nine tenths seen only once; the top ten take 1% to 1.3%. J was trimmed by 3 bases and V by 4 bases; bases with no gene match: 9. Per germline, CDR1 LGHDT and CDR2 YNNKEL (reference sequence). The CDR3 length is 17 residues. Enrollees, about 18 to 95 years old, lived in 24 US areas. Participants' own reports of clinical history determined their cohort assignment.

This chain uses TRBV3-1 (or the pseudogene TRBV3-2) with TRBJ2-2, with 9 bases identical to TRBD2. The sample taken for sequencing was PBMCs or T cells enriched from blood (not recorded which). This TCR came from a man aged 30 to 39 who had recovered from COVID-19. In DNA form, the CDR3 reads TGTGCCAGCAGCCCCCTAGCGGGGAGGGCCTACACCGGGGAGCTGTTTTTT. Translation gives CASSPLAGRAYTGELFF.